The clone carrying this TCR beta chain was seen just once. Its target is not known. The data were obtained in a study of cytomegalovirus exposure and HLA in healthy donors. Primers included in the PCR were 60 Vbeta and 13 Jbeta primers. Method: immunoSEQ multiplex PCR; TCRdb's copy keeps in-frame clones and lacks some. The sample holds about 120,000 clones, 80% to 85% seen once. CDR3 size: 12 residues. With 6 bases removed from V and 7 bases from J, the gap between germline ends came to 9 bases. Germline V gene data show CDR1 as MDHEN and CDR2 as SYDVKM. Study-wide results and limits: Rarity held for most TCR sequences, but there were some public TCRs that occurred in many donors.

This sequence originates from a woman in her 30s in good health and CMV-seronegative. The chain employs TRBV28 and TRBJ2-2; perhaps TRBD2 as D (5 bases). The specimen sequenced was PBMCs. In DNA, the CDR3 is TGTGCCAGCAGGGAGGTGATCGGGGAGCTGTTTTTT. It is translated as CASREVIGELFF.